The next 3 T cell receptor beta chains were all read from a single sample in a study of metastatic and nonmetastatic thyroid tumors. TCRdb recomputed clones from the PCR reads via MiXCR. The sample has around 16,000 clones; 25% are singletons. Thyroid surgery took place with no prior treatment in any patient. The sample consisted of adjacent normal tissue. All receptors derive from a female donor with papillary thyroid cancer or a benign thyroid nodule (not recorded which). Some clones in this sample may be carry-over from other donors' samples.

This clone has more than one count but fewer than ten. The V and J genes are TRBV30 and TRBJ1-3, with unresolved D. In germline, CDR1 is GTSNPN, CDR2 SVGIG (reference sequence). Trimming removed 4 bases at V and 4 bases at J, with 11 bases between. The CDR3 has 13 residues. In DNA form, the CDR3 reads TGTGCCTGGAACACAGTGGTGGGAAACACCATATATTTT. It specifies CAWNTVVGNTIYF.

The chain recombines TRBV2 with TRBJ2-1; 13 nucleotides agree with TRBD2. Losses at the gene ends were 2 bases for V and 15 bases for J; bases not matched to a gene: 7. CDR1 SNHLY and CDR2 FYNNEI come from the germline V gene. CDR3 size: 14 residues. CDR3 region: CASSERLAGGFMFF. The CDR3 DNA reads TGTGCCAGCAGTGAAAGACTAGCGGGAGGTTTTATGTTCTTC.

With respect to this clone: A much larger clone is a single base away; this may be a read error. This chain links TRBV12-3 or TRBV12-4 with TRBJ2-7, with D perhaps TRBD1 or TRBD2 (5 bases each). There are 14 residues in the CDR3. Trimming took 5 bases from V and 6 from J, leaving 17 bases between them. The CDR3 sequence is CASSGTGMLIEQYF. The CDR3 DNA sequence: TGTGCCAGCAGTGGGACGGGAATGCTTATCGAGCAGTACTTC.